These T cell receptor beta chains were read from a single sample in a study of cytomegalovirus exposure and HLA in healthy donors. Sequencing used immunoSEQ multiplex PCR; TCRdb keeps in-frame clones, though not all of them. The table lists about 160,000 clones, approximately 78% of them singletons, with about 7% in the top ten. The sample taken for sequencing was PBMCs. The receptors were gathered from a woman in her twenties or thirties in good health and CMV-seropositive. CDR3s include the opening cysteine and the closing phenylalanine or tryptophan. Each record gives: clone size, V gene, D gene, CDR3 length, J gene, CDR3 DNA, CDR3 protein. The D gene is left open where the match is weak. Clone size is stated in some rows and not others, as once, few, many or a class when expanded.

once	TRBV10-3	.	13	TRBJ1-2	TGTGCCATCACCCGAGGGGGAGCTCCAGGCTACACCTTC	CAITRGGAPGYTF
.	TRBV5-4	TRBD1	17	TRBJ1-3	TGTGCCAGCAGCTTTGGGACAGGGGCATTCTCTGGAAACACCATATATTTT	CASSFGTGAFSGNTIYF
.	TRBV5-1	TRBD1	15	TRBJ1-2	TGCGCCAGCAGCTTGGAGAGGGGGCGTAACTATGGCTACACCTTC	CASSLERGRNYGYTF
.	TRBV19	TRBD2	17	TRBJ2-5	TGTGCCAGTAGTATGTGGCTAGCGGGGGCTCGGCGAGAGACCCAGTACTTC	CASSMWLAGARRETQYF
.	TRBV9	TRBD1	15	TRBJ2-2	TGTGCCAGCAGCGCCATGACAGGGGACACCGGGGAGCTGTTTTTT	CASSAMTGDTGELFF
.	TRBV15	.	14	TRBJ1-5	TGTGCCACCAGCAGTGGACAAGGGCATCAGCCCCAGCATTTT	CATSSGQGHQPQHF
.	TRBV5-4	TRBD1	14	TRBJ1-1	TGTGCCAGCAGCCGGGGACAGATGAACACTGAAGCTTTCTTT	CASSRGQMNTEAFF
.	TRBV7-2	.	13	TRBJ1-2	TGTGCCAGCAAATCCCTGGGGGGGCGCGGCTACACCTTC	CASKSLGGRGYTF
.	TRBV7-9	.	15	TRBJ2-5	TGTGCCAGCAGCTTAGGAACTCCTGTCCAAGAGACCCAGTACTTC	CASSLGTPVQETQYF
.	TRBV4-3	TRBD2	16	TRBJ2-7	TGCGCCAGCAGCCATTCCTACGGGGGGGGCCTCTACGAGCAGTACTTC	CASSHSYGGGLYEQYF
.	TRBV2	.	14	TRBJ1-3	TGTGCCAGCAGTGAAAGGGGATTTGGAAACACCATATATTTT	CASSERGFGNTIYF
.	TRBV10-3	.	17	TRBJ1-1	TGTGCCATCAGTGATACCCGATGGGGGGTGGCGAACACTGAAGCTTTCTTT	CAISDTRWGVANTEAFF
.	TRBV6-6	.	12	TRBJ1-2	TGTGCCAGCAGTTACGAGGTGTTCGGCTACACCTTC	CASSYEVFGYTF
.	TRBV29-1	TRBD1	16	TRBJ2-7	TGCAGCGTGGGCCTTCTTCCGGGACAGGGGGCCCCCGAGCAGTACTTC	CSVGLLPGQGAPEQYF
.	TRBV6-5	.	13	TRBJ2-7	TGTGCCAGCAGCCGACAGGGAGGAGGGGAGCAGTACTTC	CASSRQGGGEQYF
once	TRBV2	TRBD1	15	TRBJ2-4	TGTGCCAGCAGTGAAGCCAGGGGGGCCAAAAACATTCAGTACTTC	CASSEARGAKNIQYF
once	TRBV10-3	.	12	TRBJ1-1	TGTGCCATCCGGGGGGGTAACACTGAAGCTTTCTTT	CAIRGGNTEAFF
.	TRBV30	.	12	TRBJ1-1	TGTGCCTGGGGAACTGGGGGAGGAAAAGCTTTCTTT	CAWGTGGGKAFF
.	TRBV28	.	15	TRBJ1-3	TGTGCCAGCACCCATCCGTTTAGCTCTGGAAACACCATATATTTT	CASTHPFSSGNTIYF
.	TRBV9	TRBD2	16	TRBJ2-3	TGTGCCAGCAGCGTAGGTCAGGGCGGGGGTACAGATACGCAGTATTTT	CASSVGQGGGTDTQYF
.	TRBV13	TRBD2	16	TRBJ2-5	TGTGCCAGCAGCTGGATAGAAGCGGGGGGCTGGGAGACCCAGTACTTC	CASSWIEAGGWETQYF
.	TRBV18	.	17	TRBJ2-1	TGTGCCAGCTCACCCGTGGTGGGCACATTCTCAGCCAATGAGCAGTTCTTC	CASSPVVGTFSANEQFF
.	TRBV28	.	14	TRBJ1-1	TGTGCCAGCAGTTGGGGGGGCTCGGACACTGAAGCTTTCTTT	CASSWGGSDTEAFF
.	TRBV27	TRBD1	15	TRBJ2-7	TGTGCCAGCAGTTTATCCGGGACAGGGAGGCACGAGCAGTACTTC	CASSLSGTGRHEQYF
.	TRBV4-3	TRBD1	17	TRBJ1-4	TGCGCCAGCAGCCAAGAGGACAGGGGAATGGCGAATGAAAAACTGTTTTTT	CASSQEDRGMANEKLFF
.	TRBV7-2	.	16	TRBJ2-1	TGTGCCAGCAGCTTAGCCGGGATCGCCTCCTACAATGAGCAGTTCTTC	CASSLAGIASYNEQFF
.	TRBV7-2	.	13	TRBJ1-1	TGTGCCAGCAGCTTTAGGGGGAACACTGAAGCTTTCTTT	CASSFRGNTEAFF
.	TRBV5-1	.	16	TRBJ2-3	TGCGCCAGCAGCTTGGTTTCCGGTAGCGGCACAGATACGCAGTATTTT	CASSLVSGSGTDTQYF
.	TRBV11-1	TRBD2	18	TRBJ2-7	TGTGCCAGCAGCCCGGGCCGCCTGGCTAGCGGGAGAGACTACGAGCAGTACTTC	CASSPGRLASGRDYEQYF
.	TRBV9	TRBD2	15	TRBJ2-2	TGTGCCAGCAGCGTGGCGGGGGTGAACACCGGGGAGCTGTTTTTT	CASSVAGVNTGELFF
once	TRBV4-1	.	15	TRBJ2-7	TGCGCCAGCAGCCAAGATTCCCGCGGGAATACGGTGCAGTACTTC	CASSQDSRGNTVQYF
.	TRBV29-1	.	15	TRBJ1-1	TGCAGCGTTGAACCCACACTGACAGTGAACACTGAAGCTTTCTTT	CSVEPTLTVNTEAFF